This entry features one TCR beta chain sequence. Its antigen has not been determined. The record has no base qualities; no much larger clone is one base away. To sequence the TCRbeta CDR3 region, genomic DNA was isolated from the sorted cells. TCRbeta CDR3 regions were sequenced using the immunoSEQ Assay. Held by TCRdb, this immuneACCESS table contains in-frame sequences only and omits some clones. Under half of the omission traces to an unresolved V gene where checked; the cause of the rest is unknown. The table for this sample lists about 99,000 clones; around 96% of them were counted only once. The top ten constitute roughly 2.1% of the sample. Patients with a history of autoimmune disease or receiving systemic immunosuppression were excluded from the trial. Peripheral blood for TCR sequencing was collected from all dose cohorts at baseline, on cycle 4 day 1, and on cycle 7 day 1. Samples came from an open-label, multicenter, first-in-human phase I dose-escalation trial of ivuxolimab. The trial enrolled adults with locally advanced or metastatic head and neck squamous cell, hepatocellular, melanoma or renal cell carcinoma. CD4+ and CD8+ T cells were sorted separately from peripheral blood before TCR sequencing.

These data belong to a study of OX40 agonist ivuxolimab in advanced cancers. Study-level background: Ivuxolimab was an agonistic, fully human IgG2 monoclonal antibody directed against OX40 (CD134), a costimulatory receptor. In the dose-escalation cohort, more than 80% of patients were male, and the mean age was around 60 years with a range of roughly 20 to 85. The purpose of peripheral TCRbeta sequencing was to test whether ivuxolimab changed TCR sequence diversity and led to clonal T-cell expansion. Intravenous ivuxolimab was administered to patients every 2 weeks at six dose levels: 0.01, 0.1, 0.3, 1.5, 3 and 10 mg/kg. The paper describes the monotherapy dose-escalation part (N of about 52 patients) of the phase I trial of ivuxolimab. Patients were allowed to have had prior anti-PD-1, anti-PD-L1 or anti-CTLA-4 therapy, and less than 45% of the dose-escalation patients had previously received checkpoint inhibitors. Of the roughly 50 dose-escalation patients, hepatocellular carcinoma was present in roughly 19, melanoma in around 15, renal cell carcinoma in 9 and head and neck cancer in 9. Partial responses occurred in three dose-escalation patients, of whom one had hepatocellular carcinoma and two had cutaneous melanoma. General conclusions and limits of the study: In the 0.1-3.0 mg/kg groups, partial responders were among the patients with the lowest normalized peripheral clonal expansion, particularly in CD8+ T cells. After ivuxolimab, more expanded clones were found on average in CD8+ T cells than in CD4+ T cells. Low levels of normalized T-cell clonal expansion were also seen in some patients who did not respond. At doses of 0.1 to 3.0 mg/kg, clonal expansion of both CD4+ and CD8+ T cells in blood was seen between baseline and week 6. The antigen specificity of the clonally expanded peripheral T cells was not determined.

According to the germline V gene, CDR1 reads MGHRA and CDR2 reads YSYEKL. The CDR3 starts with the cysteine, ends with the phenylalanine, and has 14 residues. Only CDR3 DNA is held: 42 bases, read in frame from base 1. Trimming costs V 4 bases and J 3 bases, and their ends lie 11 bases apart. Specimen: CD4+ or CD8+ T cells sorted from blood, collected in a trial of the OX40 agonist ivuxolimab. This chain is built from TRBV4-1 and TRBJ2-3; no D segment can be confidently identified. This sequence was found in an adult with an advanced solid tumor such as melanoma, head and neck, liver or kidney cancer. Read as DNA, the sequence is TGCGCCAGCAGCCCTGCTAGATTTACAGATACGCAGTATTTT. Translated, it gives CASSPARFTDTQYF.